The clone carrying this T cell receptor beta chain was found many times. The antigen is unknown. Genomic DNA was employed as the template in profiling TCR beta VDJ and CDR3. MiXCR was run by TCRdb on the reads, yielding one entry per CDR3 protein. The sample has approximately 65,000 distinct CDR3 sequences, 55% seen once. In germline, CDR1 is MNHEY, CDR2 SVGAGI. The CDR3 runs to 14 residues. Trimming took 2 bases from V and 10 from J; bases not matched to a gene: 5. The source of the sample is a study of CD8+CD57+ T cells in acquired aplastic anemia. The overall study: Average DNA yield from sorted CD4+ and CD8+ cells was approximately 3 ug. On average, healthy donors gave around 9.8 million reads for CD4+ cells.

Points from the study as a whole: Shared by patients and controls, some 29 CD8+ CDR3s were abundant in patients. Between patients and controls, CD8+ Simpson's diversity did not vary significantly.

The clonotype comes from a human donor in good health, serving as a control. Sequenced: sorted CD4+, CD8+, or CD8+CD57+ T cells (not recorded which) from PBMCs. The rearrangement uses TRBV6-5 and TRBJ1-4; 9 bases align to TRBD1. CDR3 DNA: TGTGCCAGCAGTTACGGACAGGGGAGCGGAAAACTGTTTTTT. Residues: CASSYGQGSGKLFF.